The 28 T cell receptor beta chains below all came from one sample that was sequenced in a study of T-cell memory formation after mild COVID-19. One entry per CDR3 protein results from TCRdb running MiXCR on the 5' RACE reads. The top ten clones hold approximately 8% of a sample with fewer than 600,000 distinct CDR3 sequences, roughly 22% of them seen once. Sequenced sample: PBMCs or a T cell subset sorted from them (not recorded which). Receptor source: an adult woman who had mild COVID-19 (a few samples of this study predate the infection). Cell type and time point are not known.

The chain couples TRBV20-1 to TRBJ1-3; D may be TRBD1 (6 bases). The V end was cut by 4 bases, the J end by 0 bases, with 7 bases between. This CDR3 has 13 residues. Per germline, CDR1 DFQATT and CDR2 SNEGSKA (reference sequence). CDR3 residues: CSAKGGSGNTIYF. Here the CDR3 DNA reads TGCAGTGCTAAGGGGGGCTCTGGAAACACCATATATTTT.

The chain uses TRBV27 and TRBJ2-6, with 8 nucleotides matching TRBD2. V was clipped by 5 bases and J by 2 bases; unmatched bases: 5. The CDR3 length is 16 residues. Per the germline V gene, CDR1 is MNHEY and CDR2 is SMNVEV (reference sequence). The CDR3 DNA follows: TGTGCCAGCAGTCTCAATAGCGGGGCTGGGGCCAACGTCCTGACTTTC. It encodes CASSLNSGAGANVLTF.

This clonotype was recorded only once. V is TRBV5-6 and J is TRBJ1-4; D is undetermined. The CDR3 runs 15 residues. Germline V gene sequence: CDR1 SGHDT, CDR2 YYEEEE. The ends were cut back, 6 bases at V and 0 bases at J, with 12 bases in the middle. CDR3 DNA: TGTGCCAGCACCATATTCAGTGCAACTAATGAAAAACTGTTTTTT. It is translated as CASTIFSATNEKLFF.

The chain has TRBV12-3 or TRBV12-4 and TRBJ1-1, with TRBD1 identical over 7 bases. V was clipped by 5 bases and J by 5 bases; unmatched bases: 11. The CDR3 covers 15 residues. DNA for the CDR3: TGTGCCAGCAGTCCCAACAGGGGTGAGAGGACTGAAGCTTTCTTT. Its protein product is CASSPNRGERTEAFF.

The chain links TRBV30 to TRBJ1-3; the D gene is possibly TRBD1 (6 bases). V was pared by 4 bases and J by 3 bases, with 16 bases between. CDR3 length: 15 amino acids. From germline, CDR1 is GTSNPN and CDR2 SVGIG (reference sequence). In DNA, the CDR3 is TGTGCCTGGACGGTAAACAGGGTCCGTGGAAACACCATATATTTT. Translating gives CAWTVNRVRGNTIYF.

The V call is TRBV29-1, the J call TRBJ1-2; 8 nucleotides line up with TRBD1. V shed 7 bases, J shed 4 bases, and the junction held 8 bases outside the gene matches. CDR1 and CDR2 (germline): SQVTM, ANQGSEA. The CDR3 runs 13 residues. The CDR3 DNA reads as TGCAGCGCCGGACAGGGCTCGGGCTATGGCTACACCTTC. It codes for CSAGQGSGYGYTF.

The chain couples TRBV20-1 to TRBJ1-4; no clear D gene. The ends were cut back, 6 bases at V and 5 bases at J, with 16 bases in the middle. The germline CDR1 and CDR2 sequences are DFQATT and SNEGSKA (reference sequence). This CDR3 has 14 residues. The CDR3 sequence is CSARSPGANEKLFF. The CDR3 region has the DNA TGCAGTGCAAGGTCCCCAGGTGCAAATGAAAAACTGTTTTTT.

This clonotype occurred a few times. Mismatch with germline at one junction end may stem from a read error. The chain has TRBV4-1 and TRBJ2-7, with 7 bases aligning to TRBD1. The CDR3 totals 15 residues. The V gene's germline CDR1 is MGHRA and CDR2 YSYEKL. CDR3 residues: CASRQDPGGTYEQYF. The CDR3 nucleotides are TGCGCCAGCAGGCAAGACCCAGGGGGAACCTACGAGCAGTACTTC.

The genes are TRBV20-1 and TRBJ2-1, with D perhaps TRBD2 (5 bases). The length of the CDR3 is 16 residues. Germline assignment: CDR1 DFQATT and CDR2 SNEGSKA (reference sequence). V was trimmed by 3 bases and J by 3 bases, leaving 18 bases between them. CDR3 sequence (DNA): TGCAGTGCTAGTACTCTAGAGGGCGGCTACTACAATGAGCAGTTCTTC. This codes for CSASTLEGGYYNEQFF.

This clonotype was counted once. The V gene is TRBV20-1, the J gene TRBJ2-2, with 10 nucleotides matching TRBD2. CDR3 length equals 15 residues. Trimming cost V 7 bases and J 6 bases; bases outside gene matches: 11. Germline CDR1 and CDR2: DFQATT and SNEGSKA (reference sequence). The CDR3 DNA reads TGCAGTGTTGAGCGGGAGGGCCGCGGCCCCGGGGAGCTGTTTTTT. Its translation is CSVEREGRGPGELFF.

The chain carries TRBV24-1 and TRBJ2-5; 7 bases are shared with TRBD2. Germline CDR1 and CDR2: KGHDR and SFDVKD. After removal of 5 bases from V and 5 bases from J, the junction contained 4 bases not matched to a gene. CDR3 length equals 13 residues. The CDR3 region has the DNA TGTGCCACCAGTGGGCTAGCGGAGGAGACCCAGTACTTC. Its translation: CATSGLAEETQYF.

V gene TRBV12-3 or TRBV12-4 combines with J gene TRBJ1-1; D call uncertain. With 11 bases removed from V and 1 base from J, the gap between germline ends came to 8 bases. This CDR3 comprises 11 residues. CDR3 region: CAAGGNTEAFF. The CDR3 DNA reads TGTGCCGCGGGAGGGAACACTGAAGCTTTCTTT.

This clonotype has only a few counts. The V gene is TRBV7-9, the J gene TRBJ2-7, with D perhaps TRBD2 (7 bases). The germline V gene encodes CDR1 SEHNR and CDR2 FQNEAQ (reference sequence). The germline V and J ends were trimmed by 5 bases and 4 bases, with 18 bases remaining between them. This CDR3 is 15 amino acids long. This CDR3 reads CASSGGGGSAYEQYF. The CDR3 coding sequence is TGTGCCAGCAGCGGAGGCGGGGGCTCCGCGTACGAGCAGTACTTC.

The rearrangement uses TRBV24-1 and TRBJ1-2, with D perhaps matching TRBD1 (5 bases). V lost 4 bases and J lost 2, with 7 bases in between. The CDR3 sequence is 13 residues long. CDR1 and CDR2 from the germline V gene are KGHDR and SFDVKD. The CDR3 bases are TGTGCCACCAGTGAGGGACTCAACTATGGCTACACCTTC. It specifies CATSEGLNYGYTF.

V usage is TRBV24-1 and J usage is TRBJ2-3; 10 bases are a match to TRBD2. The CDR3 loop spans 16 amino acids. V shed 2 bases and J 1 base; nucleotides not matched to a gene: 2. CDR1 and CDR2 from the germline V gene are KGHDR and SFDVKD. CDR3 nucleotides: TGTGCCACCAGTGATTCCGGGACTAGCGGCACAGATACGCAGTATTTT. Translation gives CATSDSGTSGTDTQYF.

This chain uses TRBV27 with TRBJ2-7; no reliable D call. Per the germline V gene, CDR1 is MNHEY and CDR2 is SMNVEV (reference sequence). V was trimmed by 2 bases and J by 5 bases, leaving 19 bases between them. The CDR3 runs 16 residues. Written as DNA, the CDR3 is TGTGCCAGCAGTTTACCATATCGGAACGGCCGGCACGAGCAGTACTTC. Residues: CASSLPYRNGRHEQYF.

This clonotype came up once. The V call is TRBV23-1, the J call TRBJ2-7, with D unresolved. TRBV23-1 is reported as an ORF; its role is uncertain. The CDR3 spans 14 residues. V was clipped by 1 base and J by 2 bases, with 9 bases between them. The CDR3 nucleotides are TGCGCCAGCAGTCAATGTGCAGGCCCCTACGAGCAGTACTTC. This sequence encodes CASSQCAGPYEQYF.

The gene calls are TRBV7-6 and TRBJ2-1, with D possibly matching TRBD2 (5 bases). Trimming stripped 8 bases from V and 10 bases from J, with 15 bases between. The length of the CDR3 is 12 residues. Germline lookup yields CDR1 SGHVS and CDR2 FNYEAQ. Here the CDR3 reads CASRSDGVEQFF. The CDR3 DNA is TGTGCCAGCCGCTCGGACGGGGTAGAGCAGTTCTTC.

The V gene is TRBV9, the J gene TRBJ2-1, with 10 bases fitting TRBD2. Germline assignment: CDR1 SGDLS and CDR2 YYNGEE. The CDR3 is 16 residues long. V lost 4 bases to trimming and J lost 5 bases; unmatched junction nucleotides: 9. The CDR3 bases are TGTGCCAGCAGCCCCCCAGGGACTAGCGCACACAATGAGCAGTTCTTC. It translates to CASSPPGTSAHNEQFF. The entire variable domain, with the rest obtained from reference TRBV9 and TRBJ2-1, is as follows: DSGVTQTPKHLITATGQRVTLRCSPRSGDLSVYWYQQSLDQGLQFLIQYYNGEERAKGNILERFSAQQFPDLHSELNLSSLELGDSALYFCASSPPGTSAHNEQFFGPGTRLTVL.

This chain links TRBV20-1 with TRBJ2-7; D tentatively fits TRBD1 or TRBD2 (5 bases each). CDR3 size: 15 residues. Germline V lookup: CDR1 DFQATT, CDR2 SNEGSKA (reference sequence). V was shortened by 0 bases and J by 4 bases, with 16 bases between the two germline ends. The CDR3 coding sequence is TGCAGTGCTAGAGATCGGGACGGAGTCACTTACGAGCAGTACTTC. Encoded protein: CSARDRDGVTYEQYF.

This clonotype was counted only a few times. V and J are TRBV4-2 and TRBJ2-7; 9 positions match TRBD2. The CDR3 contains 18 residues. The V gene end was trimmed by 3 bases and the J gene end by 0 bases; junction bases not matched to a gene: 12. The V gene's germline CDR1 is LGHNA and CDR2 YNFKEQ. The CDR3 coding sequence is TGTGCCAGCAGCCAGAACCAATTTAGCGGGAGAGGCTCCTACGAGCAGTACTTC. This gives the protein CASSQNQFSGRGSYEQYF.

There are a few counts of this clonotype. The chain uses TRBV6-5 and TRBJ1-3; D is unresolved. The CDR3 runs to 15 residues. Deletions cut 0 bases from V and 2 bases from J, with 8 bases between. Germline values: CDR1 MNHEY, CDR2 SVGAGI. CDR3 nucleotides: TGTGCCAGCAGTTACTCGCCTCGAGCTGGAAACACCATATATTTT. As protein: CASSYSPRAGNTIYF.

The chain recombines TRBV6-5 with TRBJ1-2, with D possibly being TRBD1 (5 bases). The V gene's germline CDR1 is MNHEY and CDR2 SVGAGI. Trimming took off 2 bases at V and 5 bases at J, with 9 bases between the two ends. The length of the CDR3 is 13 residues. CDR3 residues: CASSYNRLYGYTF. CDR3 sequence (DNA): TGTGCCAGCAGTTACAACAGGCTTTATGGCTACACCTTC.

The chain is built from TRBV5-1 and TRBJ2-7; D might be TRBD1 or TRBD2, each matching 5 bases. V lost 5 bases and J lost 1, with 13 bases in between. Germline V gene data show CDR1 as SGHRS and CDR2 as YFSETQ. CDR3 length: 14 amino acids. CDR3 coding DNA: TGCGCCAGCAGGGATCAGGGAGATTCCTACGAGCAGTACTTC. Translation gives CASRDQGDSYEQYF.

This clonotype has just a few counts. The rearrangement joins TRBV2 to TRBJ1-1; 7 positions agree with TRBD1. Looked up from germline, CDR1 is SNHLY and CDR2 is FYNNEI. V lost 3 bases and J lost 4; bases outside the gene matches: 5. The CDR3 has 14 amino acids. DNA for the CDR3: TGTGCCAGCAGTGAGACAGGGATGGCCACTGAAGCTTTCTTT. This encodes CASSETGMATEAFF.

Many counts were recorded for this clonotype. The CDR3 loop reads CASSSTGLPNNEQFF. In nucleotides, the CDR3 is TGTGCCAGCAGCTCCACAGGGCTACCCAACAATGAGCAGTTCTTC. The genes are TRBV7-2 and TRBJ2-1; D is perhaps TRBD1 (6 bases). This CDR3 is built from 15 residues. The ends were cut back, 4 bases at V and 5 bases at J, with 15 bases in the middle. Germline CDR1 SGHTA, CDR2 FQGNSA.

CDR3 nucleotides: TGCAGTGCTCCGACAGGGGGTAGGGATGAGCAGTTCTTC. Protein sequence: CSAPTGGRDEQFF. The chain combines TRBV20-1 with TRBJ2-1; 9 bases are a match to TRBD1. Germline V gives CDR1 DFQATT, CDR2 SNEGSKA (reference sequence). CDR3 length: 13 residues. After removal of 5 bases from V and 8 bases from J, the junction contained 7 bases not matched to a gene.

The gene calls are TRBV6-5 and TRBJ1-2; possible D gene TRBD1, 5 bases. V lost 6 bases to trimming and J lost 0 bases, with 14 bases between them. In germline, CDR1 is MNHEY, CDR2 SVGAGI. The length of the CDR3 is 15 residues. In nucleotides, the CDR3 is TGTGCCAGCAGCTACGCCGGGACGGCTAACTATGGCTACACCTTC. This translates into CASSYAGTANYGYTF.